The source of this T cell receptor beta chain is a study of long-term antiretroviral therapy in people with HIV. The assay used was immunoSEQ (version v3.0), run at survey level. TCRdb's table, derived via immunoSEQ multiplex PCR, lists solely in-frame clones and lacks some. The repertoire holds about 20,000 clones, with over 60% as singletons. The CDR3 is 15 residues long. This sequence originates from a woman in her forties or fifties with HIV. This specimen was unsorted PBMCs, taken roughly 2.5 years before starting antiretroviral therapy. The chain is built from TRBV21-1 and TRBJ1-1; the table gives TRBD1 as D, unverified against the DNA. TRBV21-1 constitutes a pseudogene. The chain's CDR3 is CASSDWTGASTEAFF. As DNA, the CDR3 is TGTGCCAGCAGCGACTGGACAGGGGCGAGCACTGAAGCTTTCTTT.